Following are 12 T cell receptor beta chains from one sample sequenced in a study of technical replicates of blood from a few donors. Repertoires were generated with immunoSEQ multiplex PCR, while TCRdb's copy carries only in-frame clones and drops some. The table shows about 75,000 clones, with 95% to 98% occurring only once. Input material: T cells isolated from PBMCs. The receptors originated from a human donor in good health.

The chain carries TRBV2 and TRBJ1-5, with 8 bases matching TRBD1. This CDR3 contains 15 residues. Trimming removed 4 bases from V and 1 base from J; junction bases left unmatched: 3. The germline V gene encodes CDR1 SNHLY and CDR2 FYNNEI. The CDR3 DNA reads as TGTGCCAGCAGTGCCGGGACAGGAAGCAATCAGCCCCAGCATTTT. This encodes CASSAGTGSNQPQHF.

This chain joins TRBV10-3 and TRBJ2-7; TRBD1 is a possible D gene (6 bases). CDR3 length: 15 amino acids. The V and J ends lost 0 bases and 3 bases respectively, with 12 bases between them. The germline gives CDR1 ENHRY, CDR2 SYGVKD. The CDR3 DNA is TGTGCCATCAGTGAGTCTGAGACAGGCCTCTACGAGCAGTACTTC. Translating it yields CAISESETGLYEQYF.

The gene calls are TRBV2 and TRBJ2-7, with TRBD1 matching 9 bases. This CDR3 has 15 residues. Unmatched junction bases numbered 11, after V lost 7 bases and J lost 4 bases. CDR1 SNHLY and CDR2 FYNNEI come from the germline V gene. As DNA, the CDR3 is TGTGCCAGCACCCTGAGTGTGGACAGGGGTTACGAGCAGTACTTC. The encoded protein is CASTLSVDRGYEQYF.

This clone was seen only a few times. V and J are TRBV7-6 and TRBJ2-1; 8 nucleotides align to TRBD2. CDR1 SGHVS and CDR2 FNYEAQ come from the germline V gene. The trim removed 4 bases at V and 2 bases at J, leaving 4 bases unmatched. The CDR3 extends over 15 amino acids. The DNA for the CDR3 is TGTGCCAGCAGCTCCGCGGGAGGTACCTACAATGAGCAGTTCTTC. Its protein is CASSSAGGTYNEQFF.

In its sample, this clone was seen once. The chain recombines TRBV7-3 with TRBJ2-1; 8 bases align to TRBD1. The junction had 9 bases not matched to a gene; V was cut back by 5 bases and J by 6 bases. CDR3 length: 15 residues. Germline V gives CDR1 SGHTA, CDR2 FQGTGA. The CDR3 DNA sequence: TGTGCCAGCAGCGCCTCCCGGGACAGGTTCAATGAGCAGTTCTTC. It yields the protein CASSASRDRFNEQFF.

In its sample, this clone was seen once. The gene calls are TRBV19 and TRBJ2-3; 7 nucleotides match TRBD2. V lost 5 bases to trimming and J lost 7 bases; unmatched junction nucleotides: 9. Germline lookup yields CDR1 LNHDA and CDR2 SQIVND (reference sequence). The length of the CDR3 is 14 residues. In DNA, the CDR3 is TGTGCCAGTAGTGATGGGAGGGAGCTGTATACGCAGTATTTT. Amino acid sequence: CASSDGRELYTQYF. Complete variable domain (other parts from reference TRBV19 and TRBJ2-3): DGGITQSPKYLFRKEGQNVTLSCEQNLNHDAMYWYRQDPGQGLRLIYYSQIVNDFQKGDIAEGYSVSREKKESFPLTVTSAQKNPTAFYLCASSDGRELYTQYFGPGTRLTVL.

This chain links TRBV28 with TRBJ1-5; D perhaps matches TRBD1 (5 bases). Germline CDR1 is MDHEN and CDR2 is SYDVKM. This CDR3 contains 15 residues. Trimming shortened V by 5 bases and J by 7 bases, and 18 bases separated the two germline ends. CDR3 nucleotides: TGTGCCAGCAGTGCCCCGACAGAGGATGAGCAGCCCCAGCATTTT. Its protein product is CASSAPTEDEQPQHF.

The rearrangement joins TRBV29-1 to TRBJ2-7, with 7 bases fitting TRBD2. Trimming cost V 3 bases and J 3 bases; bases outside gene matches: 8. In germline, CDR1 is SQVTM, CDR2 ANQGSEA. The CDR3 is 14 amino acids. CDR3 region: CSVDTAGSNYEQYF. The CDR3 DNA follows: TGCAGCGTTGATACAGCGGGATCAAACTACGAGCAGTACTTC.

This clone was seen a single time. This sequence joins TRBV6-6 and TRBJ2-7; D gene ambiguous. The germline CDR1 and CDR2 sequences are MNHNY and SVGAGI (reference sequence). Trimming cost V 6 bases and J 1 base, with 13 bases left between them. The CDR3 has 14 amino acids. CDR3 nucleotide sequence: TGTGCCAGCAGCCCTCGCAGGATATCCTACGAGCAGTACTTC. Amino acids: CASSPRRISYEQYF.

The chain carries TRBV25-1 and TRBJ2-5; D is uncertain. The CDR3 has 15 amino acids. Germline V gene lookup returns CDR1 MGHDK and CDR2 SYGVNS. V dropped 0 bases and J dropped 2 bases, with 10 bases sitting between them. DNA for the CDR3: TGTGCCAGCAGTGAATATGGTGGTAGACAAGAGACCCAGTACTTC. Translated, it gives CASSEYGGRQETQYF.

The chain carries TRBV12-5 and TRBJ2-7; the D gene is possibly TRBD2 (6 bases). With 0 bases removed from V and 6 bases from J, the gap between germline ends came to 15 bases. This CDR3 has 15 amino acids. The germline V gene has CDR1 LGHNT and CDR2 FRNRAP. The CDR3 coding sequence is TGTGCTAGTGGTTTGGTGGTTACTAGCTACTCCGAGCAGTACTTC. It translates to CASGLVVTSYSEQYF.

The chain joins TRBV5-1 to TRBJ1-1, with D possibly being TRBD1 (6 bases). Between the trimmed V and J ends, which lost 4 bases and 8 bases, there was a span of 9 bases. Germline V gene sequence: CDR1 SGHRS, CDR2 YFSETQ. The CDR3 has 11 residues. CDR3 sequence: CASSRGGEAFF. CDR3 nucleotide sequence: TGCGCCAGCAGCCGAGGGGGAGAAGCTTTCTTT.